This TCR beta chain stems from a study of cytomegalovirus exposure and HLA in healthy donors. CDR3 length: 12 residues. V was pared by 11 bases and J by 3 bases, with 5 bases of the junction left unmatched. In germline, CDR1 is MGHRA, CDR2 YSYEKL. Worth noting for this clone: The antigen remains undetermined.

General study points: Being productive about 87% or about 30% of the time was typical of most TCR beta V segments in an earlier analysis.

PCR amplification relied on 60 Vbeta primers (plus 13 Jbeta primers). Here immunoSEQ multiplex PCR was the method, and the copy in TCRdb shows in-frame clones only, minus some. The sample includes 100,000 to 150,000 clones, roughly three quarters of them seen just once. Each donor's status was that of a healthy bone marrow donor. Material for sequencing was PBMCs. This clonotype originated in a middle-aged woman in good health and CMV-seronegative. The chain uses TRBV4-1 and TRBJ1-1; TRBD1 aligns across 8 bases. This CDR3 is CAARGLDTEAFF. The CDR3 coding sequence is TGCGCCGCCAGGGGGCTTGACACTGAAGCTTTCTTT.